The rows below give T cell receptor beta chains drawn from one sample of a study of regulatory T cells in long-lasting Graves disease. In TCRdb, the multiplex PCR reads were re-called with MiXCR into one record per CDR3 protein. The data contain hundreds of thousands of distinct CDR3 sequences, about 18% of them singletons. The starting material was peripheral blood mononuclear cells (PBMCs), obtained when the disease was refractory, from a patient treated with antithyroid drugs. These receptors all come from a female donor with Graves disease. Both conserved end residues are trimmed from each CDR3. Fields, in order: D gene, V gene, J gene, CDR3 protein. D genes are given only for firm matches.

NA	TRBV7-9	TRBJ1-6	ASSNGLVNSPLH
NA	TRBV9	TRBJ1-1	ASADEGDTEAF
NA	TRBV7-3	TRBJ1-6	ASSLKGGVSPLH
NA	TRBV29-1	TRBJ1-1	SVEQVNTEAF
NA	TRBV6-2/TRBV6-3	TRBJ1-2	ASSYDGHYGYT
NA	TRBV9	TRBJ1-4	ASSEGPTPNEKLF
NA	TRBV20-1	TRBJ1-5	SATPGQLLNQPQH
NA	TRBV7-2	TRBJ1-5	ASSLGGVYGQPQH
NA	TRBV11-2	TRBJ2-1	ASSLVWEQF
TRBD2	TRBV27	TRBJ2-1	ASSLAVAGGAEQF
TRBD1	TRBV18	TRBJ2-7	ASSPGDRVDEQY
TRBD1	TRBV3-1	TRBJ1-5	ASSPTGRGYNQPQH
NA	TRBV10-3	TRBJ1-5	AIRVGRRDQPQH
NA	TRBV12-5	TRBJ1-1	ASGLALSGTEAF
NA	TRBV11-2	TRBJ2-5	ASSFVNQETQY
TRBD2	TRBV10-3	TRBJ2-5	AISVSGGETQY
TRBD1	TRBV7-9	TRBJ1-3	ASSSFRDRGGNTIY
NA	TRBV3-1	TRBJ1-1	ASSQLRLNTEAF
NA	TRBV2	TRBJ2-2	AIPTGQQLNTGELF
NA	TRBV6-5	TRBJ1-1	ASSYSGINEITEAF
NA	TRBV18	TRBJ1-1	ASSPGSRRAEAF
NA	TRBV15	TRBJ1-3	ATSRDRTLSGNTIY